This TCR beta chain was retrieved from a study of T cell responses to AZD1222 COVID-19 vaccine. General observations from the study: The study reported that nearly half of spike-specific TCRs target unmutated variant regions. Baseline seropositivity occurred in only six AZD1222 recipients. When two AZD1222 doses had been given, Spike-specific TCR breadth and depth rose.

From germline, CDR1 is SGHTA and CDR2 FQGTGA. V lost 5 bases and J 5 bases, leaving 9 bases between the germline ends. There are 13 residues in the CDR3. On this clone: The antigen remains undetermined.

Here immunoSEQ multiplex PCR was the method, and the copy in TCRdb shows in-frame clones only, minus some. Altogether 100,000 to 120,000 clones are present, around 83% being singletons, with the ten largest covering 3% to 4%. The TCR originated in an adult in good health. The material sequenced was peripheral blood, taken on day 0 of AZD1222 vaccination. The chain recombines TRBV7-3 with TRBJ2-2; D unresolved. As DNA, the CDR3 is TGTGCCAGCAGCCCGACACAGACCGGGGAGCTGTTTTTT. It specifies CASSPTQTGELFF.